One and the same sample provided the 22 T cell receptor beta chains below, sequenced in a study of CD4 T cells in relation to SARS-CoV-2 and coronaviruses (dated by TCRdb to about 2021). CD4+ T cells from unexposed donors were collected before the COVID-19 pandemic (2011-2018). Following 10 days of culture, the EasySep CD4+ T cell isolation kit was used to isolate CD4+ T cells. These TCRs' antigens remain unknown. The protocol used for the library was the immunoSEQ multiplex PCR assay. In its TCRdb copy, this immuneACCESS table keeps in-frame sequences only and misses some clones. Where compared with another copy, unresolved V genes explain less than half of these, and the others have no known cause. Counted in this sample were some 29,000 clones; around 78% of them appeared once. 20% of the sample goes to the ten largest clones. Specimen: CD4+ T cells from PBMCs, cultured in vitro. The receptors shown here come from a human donor in good health.

The V call is TRBV7-2, the J call TRBJ1-2, with D maybe TRBD1 (5 bases). Germline loops: CDR1 SGHTA, CDR2 FQGNSA. V shed 2 bases and J shed 3 bases, with 13 bases lying between them. The CDR3 is made up of 15 amino acids. The chain's CDR3 is CASSLRQTTYYGYTF. CDR3 nucleotide sequence: TGTGCCAGCAGCTTAAGACAGACAACCTACTATGGCTACACCTTC.

The chain combines TRBV7-2 with TRBJ2-7; D ambiguous. This CDR3 is 13 amino acids long. Between the trimmed V and J ends, which lost 1 base and 3 bases, there was a span of 7 bases. Germline V gene lookup returns CDR1 SGHTA and CDR2 FQGNSA. The CDR3 coding sequence is TGTGCCAGCAGCTTAGTCATGGACTACGAGCAGTACTTC. Translating gives CASSLVMDYEQYF.

V gene TRBV5-8 combines with J gene TRBJ2-1; D is possibly TRBD1 (5 bases). From germline, CDR1 is SGHTS and CDR2 YDEGEE. Trimming removed 4 bases from V and 5 bases from J, with 10 bases in between. The CDR3 sequence is 13 residues long. For the CDR3, the DNA is TGTGCCAGCAGCGGGTACAGGAACAATGAGCAGTTCTTC. It specifies CASSGYRNNEQFF.

The table lists this clone with a count of one. This chain links TRBV19 with TRBJ1-2, with 10 bases lining up with TRBD1. The CDR3 contains 13 residues. Germline CDR1 and CDR2: LNHDA and SQIVND (reference sequence). The J segment lost 6 bases and the V segment lost 8 bases, leaving 6 bases of the junction unmatched. The CDR3 sequence: CASESGTGDGYTF. The CDR3 nucleotides are TGTGCCAGTGAATCCGGGACAGGGGATGGCTACACCTTC. Looking up the rest from reference TRBV19 and TRBJ1-2 gives the full variable domain: DGGITQSPKYLFRKEGQNVTLSCEQNLNHDAMYWYRQDPGQGLRLIYYSQIVNDFQKGDIAEGYSVSREKKESFPLTVTSAQKNPTAFYLCASESGTGDGYTFGSGTRLTVV.

The V and J genes are TRBV5-6 and TRBJ1-5; D is unclear. This CDR3 comprises 12 residues. Looked up from germline, CDR1 is SGHDT and CDR2 is YYEEEE. The germline V and J ends were trimmed by 4 bases and 2 bases, with 4 bases remaining between them. For the CDR3, the DNA is TGTGCCAGCAGCCTAGGCAATCAGCCCCAGCATTTT. Protein product: CASSLGNQPQHF.

The J gene is TRBJ2-7, the V gene TRBV7-2, with TRBD2 matching 13 bases. The V gene's germline CDR1 is SGHTA and CDR2 FQGNSA. The CDR3 totals 16 residues. Trimming took 0 bases from V and 4 from J; bases not matched to a gene: 3. The CDR3 loop reads CASSLASGLAGYEQYF. In nucleotides, the CDR3 is TGTGCCAGCAGCTTAGCGTCGGGACTAGCGGGGTACGAGCAGTACTTC.

The chain carries TRBV7-8 and TRBJ1-2; D perhaps matches TRBD1 (5 bases). The V gene lost 2 bases and the J gene lost 7 bases, with 17 bases spanning the gap. The CDR3 covers 15 residues. Germline assignment: CDR1 SGHVS and CDR2 FQNEAQ. This CDR3 reads CASSLLSWGERGYTF. The CDR3 DNA reads as TGTGCCAGCAGCTTACTAAGTTGGGGGGAACGTGGCTACACCTTC. Looking up the rest from reference TRBV7-8 and TRBJ1-2 gives the full variable domain: GAGVSQSPRYKVAKRGQDVALRCDPISGHVSLFWYQQALGQGPEFLTYFQNEAQLDKSGLPSDRFFAERPEGSVSTLKIQRTQQEDSAVYLCASSLLSWGERGYTFGSGTRLTVV.

This chain connects TRBV3-1 (or the pseudogene TRBV3-2) to TRBJ1-4; no definite D call. Germline values: CDR1 LGHDT, CDR2 YNNKEL (reference sequence). Trimming took off 4 bases at V and 8 bases at J, with 14 bases between the two ends. The CDR3 length is 14 residues. The CDR3 DNA follows: TGTGCCAGCAGCCCCTCGGACTGGCGAGAAAAACTGTTTTTT. It yields the protein CASSPSDWREKLFF.

This chain connects TRBV9 to TRBJ1-1; a possible D gene is TRBD1 (6 bases). Germline CDR1 and CDR2: SGDLS and YYNGEE. V lost 5 bases to trimming and J lost 3 bases, with 14 bases between them. The CDR3 is 14 residues long. DNA of the CDR3: TGTGCCAGCAGGGAGTACAGGGCGGACACTGAAGCTTTCTTT. It translates to CASREYRADTEAFF.

V is TRBV7-3 and J is TRBJ2-3, with 12 positions matching TRBD2. The germline CDR1 and CDR2 sequences are SGHTA and FQGTGA. The CDR3 consists of 16 residues. The trim removed 5 bases at V and 4 bases at J, leaving 7 bases unmatched. CDR3 bases: TGTGCCAGCAGCCCCCTAGCGGGAGGGCCATCAGATACGCAGTATTTT. Amino acid sequence: CASSPLAGGPSDTQYF. The full variable domain, rest sourced from reference TRBV7-3 and TRBJ2-3, is GAGVSQTPSNKVTEKGKYVELRCDPISGHTALYWYRQSLGQGPEFLIYFQGTGAADDSGLPNDRFFAVRPEGSVSTLKIQRTERGDSAVYLCASSPLAGGPSDTQYFGPGTRLTVL.

This clone was found once. The rearrangement links TRBV5-4 to TRBJ2-2; TRBD1 might be the D (6 bases). Trimming removed 3 bases at V and 2 bases at J, with 11 bases between. In germline, CDR1 is SGHNT, CDR2 YYREEE (reference sequence). The CDR3 runs 15 residues. This CDR3 reads CASSSDSHNTGELFF. The CDR3 DNA sequence: TGTGCCAGCAGCTCGGACAGCCATAACACCGGGGAGCTGTTTTTT.

This clone has just one count. V usage is TRBV19 and J usage is TRBJ1-1; D is undetermined. The CDR3 is 13 amino acids. V lost 0 bases to trimming and J lost 3 bases, with 5 bases between them. CDR1 and CDR2 (germline): LNHDA, SQIVND (reference sequence). CDR3 coding DNA: TGTGCCAGTAGTATAGATAGGGACACTGAAGCTTTCTTT. Encoded protein: CASSIDRDTEAFF.

This clone appeared a single time. The CDR3 DNA is TGTGCCAGCAGTCTTGGACAGGGGGGCTCTGGGGCCAACGTCCTGACTTTC. Protein: CASSLGQGGSGANVLTF. The chain recombines TRBV6-2 or TRBV6-3 with TRBJ2-6, with TRBD1 matching 10 bases. Trimming removed 5 bases from V and 0 bases from J; junction bases left unmatched: 4. The CDR3 contains 17 residues. Germline-derived CDR1 and CDR2 are MNHEY and SVGEGT.

The chain combines TRBV5-4 with TRBJ2-7; 13 bases match TRBD2. Trimming at V came to 5 bases and at J to 1 base, leaving 0 bases not matched to a gene. CDR1 is SGHNT and CDR2 is YYREEE in the germline V gene (reference sequence). The CDR3 has 14 amino acids. The CDR3 nucleotides are TGTGCCAGCAGACTAGCGGGAGGGTCCTACGAGCAGTACTTC. Its translation: CASRLAGGSYEQYF.

The chain recombines TRBV2 with TRBJ1-2; D is possibly TRBD1 (5 bases). Trimming pared 6 bases from V and 4 bases from J, leaving 15 bases between. In germline, CDR1 is SNHLY, CDR2 FYNNEI. The CDR3 has 14 amino acids. CDR3 coding DNA: TGTGCCAGCAGCCCACGGGGGGTCGGCTATGGCTACACCTTC. Protein: CASSPRGVGYGYTF.

The gene calls are TRBV4-3 and TRBJ2-6; D is undetermined. The CDR3 is 16 amino acids. V was pared by 4 bases and J by 0 bases, with 10 bases between. CDR1 and CDR2 from the germline V gene are LGHNA and YSLEER. CDR3 region: CASSLRLTSGANVLTF. The CDR3 DNA follows: TGCGCCAGCAGCCTTAGACTCACCTCTGGGGCCAACGTCCTGACTTTC.

DNA of the CDR3: TGTGCCAGCAGCTCTATCCCAGGGCGGGGGACTTGGGTAGATACGCAGTATTTT. The encoded protein is CASSSIPGRGTWVDTQYF. V and J are TRBV6-2 or TRBV6-3 and TRBJ2-3; 7 nucleotides agree with TRBD2. Per germline, CDR1 MNHEY and CDR2 SVGEGT. The CDR3 covers 18 residues. Germline trimming cut 6 bases from V and 5 bases from J; bases unmatched to any gene: 20.

The V call is TRBV5-4, the J call TRBJ2-6; 7 bases align to TRBD1. The CDR3 loop spans 16 amino acids. The V segment lost 4 bases and the J segment 0 bases; nucleotides outside the gene matches: 4. CDR1 is SGHNT and CDR2 is YYREEE in the germline V gene (reference sequence). The CDR3 reads CASSTGTDSGANVLTF. Here the CDR3 DNA reads TGTGCCAGCAGCACCGGGACAGACTCTGGGGCCAACGTCCTGACTTTC.

The genes are TRBV12-3 or TRBV12-4 and TRBJ1-2; no clear D gene. V lost 0 bases, J lost 4 bases, and 6 bases lay in between. The CDR3 loop spans 13 amino acids. The CDR3 reads CASSLAGSYGYTF. The CDR3 DNA is TGTGCCAGCAGTTTAGCAGGCAGCTATGGCTACACCTTC.

The chain carries TRBV7-9 and TRBJ1-1; a weak D match, TRBD1 (5 bases). This CDR3 has 14 amino acids. The V and J ends lost 5 bases and 2 bases respectively, with 12 bases between them. Germline-derived CDR1 and CDR2 are SEHNR and FQNEAQ (reference sequence). CDR3 sequence reads: CASSLYQGNTEAFF. CDR3 in DNA: TGTGCCAGCAGCCTGTATCAGGGTAACACTGAAGCTTTCTTT.

The rearrangement joins TRBV3-1 (or the pseudogene TRBV3-2) to TRBJ2-7; 8 nucleotides agree with TRBD2. This CDR3 has 15 amino acids. V trimming: 3 bases; J trimming: 2 bases; junction bases outside the gene matches: 6. Germline V CDR1 and CDR2: LGHDT, YNNKEL (reference sequence). CDR3 protein: CASSQGAGAPYEQYF. DNA for the CDR3: TGTGCCAGCAGCCAGGGAGCGGGAGCCCCCTACGAGCAGTACTTC.

The rearrangement uses TRBV13 and TRBJ2-5; 9 bases are a match to TRBD2. Looked up from germline, CDR1 is PRHDT and CDR2 is FYEKMQ (reference sequence). J gave up 5 bases and V 2 bases, and 15 bases lay outside the gene matches. This CDR3 spans 18 amino acids. As DNA, the CDR3 is TGTGCCAGCAGCTTATCGGGCTGGGCGGGGGGGCCACAGGAGACCCAGTACTTC. Amino acid sequence: CASSLSGWAGGPQETQYF.